Below are 2 T cell receptor beta chains sequenced from a single sample in a study of glioma-infiltrating T cells after dendritic cell vaccination. Stated time point: after dendritic cell vaccination, including at tumor progression/relapse. Profiled with immunoSEQ multiplex PCR; TCRdb holds only in-frame clones, not every one. This sample yields tens of thousands of clones, of which 85% are seen a single time; more than 8% belongs to the top ten. The material sequenced was blood, taken after dendritic cell vaccination. The receptors derive from a human donor with glioblastoma.

This clone was observed a few times. The J gene is TRBJ2-3, the V gene TRBV29-1; D might be TRBD2 (7 bases). The ends were cut back, 6 bases at V and 2 bases at J, with 15 bases in the middle. Germline loops: CDR1 SQVTM, CDR2 ANQGSEA. This CDR3 has 14 amino acids. CDR3 loop: CSVTGGQNTDTQYF. CDR3 nucleotide sequence: TGCAGCGTGACGGGGGGACAAAACACAGATACGCAGTATTTT.

The chain is built from TRBV27 and TRBJ1-2, with TRBD1 as a possible D gene (5 bases). Trimming stripped 0 bases from V and 7 bases from J, with 9 bases between. In germline, CDR1 is MNHEY, CDR2 SMNVEV (reference sequence). CDR3 length equals 13 residues. The CDR3, as DNA: TGTGCCAGCAGTTTATCGGGCAGGGTTGGCTACACCTTC. It yields the protein CASSLSGRVGYTF.